This T cell receptor (beta chain) stems from a study of OX40 agonist ivuxolimab in advanced cancers. A note on the overall study: Ivuxolimab, which targeted the costimulatory receptor OX40 (CD134), was an agonistic, fully human IgG2 monoclonal antibody. Intravenous ivuxolimab was administered to patients every 2 weeks at six dose levels: 0.01, 0.1, 0.3, 1.5, 3 and 10 mg/kg. Of the approximately 53 patients in dose escalation, about 20 had hepatocellular carcinoma, some 15 had melanoma, 9 had renal cell carcinoma and 9 had head and neck cancer. In the dose-escalation cohort, more than 75% of patients were male, and the mean age was about 55 years, with a range of roughly 20 to 85. Prior anti-PD-1, anti-PD-L1 or anti-CTLA-4 therapy was permitted, and checkpoint inhibitors had been received by roughly two fifths of dose-escalation patients. Partial responses occurred in three dose-escalation patients: two with cutaneous melanoma and one with hepatocellular carcinoma. Peripheral TCRbeta sequencing aimed to test whether ivuxolimab altered TCR sequence diversity and caused clonal T-cell expansion. The paper describes the monotherapy dose-escalation part (N ≈ 52 patients) of the phase I trial of ivuxolimab. The full study reports these points: At doses of 0.1 to 3.0 mg/kg, clonal expansion of both CD4+ and CD8+ T cells in blood was seen between baseline and week 6. On average, CD8+ T cells showed more expanded clones than CD4+ T cells after ivuxolimab. Low levels of normalized T-cell clonal expansion were also seen in some patients who did not respond. In the 0.1-3.0 mg/kg groups, partial responders were among the patients with the lowest normalized peripheral clonal expansion, particularly in CD8+ T cells. The antigen specificity of the clonally expanded peripheral T cells was not determined.

CDR1 and CDR2 were assigned from the germline V gene (reference sequence) as LNHNV and YYDKDF. From its cysteine to its phenylalanine, the CDR3 spans 14 amino acids. CDR3 DNA is the only sequence kept; it has 42 bases, read in frame from the first base. The trial excluded patients who had a history of autoimmune disease or who were on systemic immunosuppression. Peripheral blood for TCR sequencing was collected from all dose cohorts at baseline, on cycle 4 day 1, and on cycle 7 day 1. The samples were drawn from a first-in-human, open-label, multicenter phase I dose-escalation trial of ivuxolimab. Adults with locally advanced or metastatic head and neck squamous cell, hepatocellular, melanoma or renal cell carcinoma were enrolled in the trial. CD4+ and CD8+ T cells were sorted separately from peripheral blood before TCR sequencing. Note on this clone: Its antigen is currently not known. The junction departs from the called germline gene at one end, perhaps through a read error.

For sequencing of the TCRbeta CDR3 region, genomic DNA was extracted from the sorted cells. The immunoSEQ Assay was used for sequencing of TCRbeta CDR3 regions. TCRdb re-hosts the immuneACCESS table, in-frame sequences only. Its copies lack some clones; in the studies checked, an unresolved V gene accounts for under half of them, and the cause for the rest is not known. The sample has roughly 39,000 clones on record, 70% to 90% of them singletons. The ten largest clones capture roughly 13% of the sample. The sequence joins TRBV15 to TRBJ2-7, and TRBD1 aligns with 7 junction nucleotides. This specimen consisted of CD4+ or CD8+ T cells sorted from blood, obtained in a trial of the OX40 agonist ivuxolimab. The receptor's source is an adult with an advanced solid tumor such as melanoma, head and neck, liver or kidney cancer. The CDR3 reads CVTSRYDRDYEQYF. Read as DNA, the sequence is TGTGTCACCAGCAGATATGACAGGGACTACGAGCAGTACTTC. Reference TRBV15 and TRBJ2-7 proteins supply the regions before and after the CDR3; the full variable domain is: DAMVIQNPRYQVTQFGKPVTLSCSQTLNHNVMYWYQQKSSQAPKLLFHYYDKDFNNEADTPDNFQSRRPNTSFCFLDIRSPGLGDTAMYLCVTSRYDRDYEQYFGPGTRLTVT.